The clone carrying this T cell receptor beta chain came up once. The CDR3 runs to 16 residues. Per the germline V gene, CDR1 is SGHRS and CDR2 is YFSETQ. Trimming pared 5 bases from V and 4 bases from J, leaving 19 bases between. Some clones are missing from TCRdb's copy, which holds only in-frame ones; the method was immunoSEQ multiplex PCR. The sample yields about 1.5 million clones, approximately 98% seen once. This sample is part of a study of shared clonotypes between healthy human individuals. Study-level information: Each donor had three CD4 naive, three CD4 memory, two CD8 naive and one CD8 memory plate.

The clonotype was recovered from a man aged 25 to 40 in good health. Material: naive CD4+ T cells sorted from blood. Documented subset: CD45RA+ positively selected. This chain joins TRBV5-1 and TRBJ2-1; D is possibly TRBD2 (6 bases). The CDR3 sequence is CASSIHLAATYNEQFF. The CDR3 nucleotides are TGCGCCAGCAGTATTCACTTAGCGGCAACTTACAATGAGCAGTTCTTC.